This TCR beta chain was captured in a study of blood T cell repertoires in COVID-19. Study-level information: Donors in the United States, Italy and Spain gave samples during acute or convalescent COVID-19. T cells, B-cell-depleted T cells, or PBMCs provided the cDNA or gDNA that served as material.

Followed over time, Seattle patients had been enrolled while infection was active. Under the authors' procedure: Amplifying reference gene primers gave estimates of nucleated cell counts. Clones were read by immunoSEQ multiplex PCR, and TCRdb kept only the in-frame ones, dropping some. D and trimming were read from the DNA, whereas the V and J calls and clone size are those reported in that table. Of about 82,000 clones in the sample, about 73% were seen once. The CDR3 loop spans 16 amino acids. V shed 1 base and J shed 1 base, with 11 bases lying between them. CDR1 is SGHAT and CDR2 is FQNNGV in the germline V gene.

This TCR was recovered from a man in his sixties with COVID-19, enrolled during active disease. The sample was peripheral blood. This rearrangement joins TRBV11-2 to TRBJ2-1, with a tentative D call TRBD2 (5 bases). In DNA form, the CDR3 reads TGTGCCAGCAGCTTAGTTGCCCGAGGGTCCTACAATGAGCAGTTCTTC. Protein: CASSLVARGSYNEQFF.